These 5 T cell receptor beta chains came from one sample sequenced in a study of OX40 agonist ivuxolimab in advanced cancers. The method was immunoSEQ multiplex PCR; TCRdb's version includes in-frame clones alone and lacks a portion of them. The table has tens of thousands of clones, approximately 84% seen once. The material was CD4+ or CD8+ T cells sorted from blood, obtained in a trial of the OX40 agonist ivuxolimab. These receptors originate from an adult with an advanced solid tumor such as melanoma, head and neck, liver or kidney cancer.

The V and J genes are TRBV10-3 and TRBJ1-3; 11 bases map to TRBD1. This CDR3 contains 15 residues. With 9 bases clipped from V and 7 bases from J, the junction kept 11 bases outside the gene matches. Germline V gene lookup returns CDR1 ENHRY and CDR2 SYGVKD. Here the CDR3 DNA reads TGTGCCATTTCACCCGGGACAGGGGGTGGGAACACCATATATTTT. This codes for CAISPGTGGGNTIYF.

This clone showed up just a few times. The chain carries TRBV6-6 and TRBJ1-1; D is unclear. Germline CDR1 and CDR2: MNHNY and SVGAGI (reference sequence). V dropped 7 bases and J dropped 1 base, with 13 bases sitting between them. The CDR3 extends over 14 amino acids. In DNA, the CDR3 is TGTGCCAGCACCTCCTTTACGGCGAACACTGAAGCTTTCTTT. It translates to CASTSFTANTEAFF.

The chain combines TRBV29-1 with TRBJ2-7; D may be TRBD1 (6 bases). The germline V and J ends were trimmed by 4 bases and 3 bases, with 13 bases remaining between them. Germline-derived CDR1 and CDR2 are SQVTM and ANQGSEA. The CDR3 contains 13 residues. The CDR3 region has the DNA TGCAGCGTTGCCTACAGGGTCGACTACGAGCAGTACTTC. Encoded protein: CSVAYRVDYEQYF.

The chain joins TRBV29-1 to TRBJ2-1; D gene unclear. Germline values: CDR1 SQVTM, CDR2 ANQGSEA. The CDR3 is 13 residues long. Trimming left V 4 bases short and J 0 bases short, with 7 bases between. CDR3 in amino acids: CSVVANSYNEQFF. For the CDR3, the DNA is TGCAGCGTTGTGGCCAACTCCTACAATGAGCAGTTCTTC.

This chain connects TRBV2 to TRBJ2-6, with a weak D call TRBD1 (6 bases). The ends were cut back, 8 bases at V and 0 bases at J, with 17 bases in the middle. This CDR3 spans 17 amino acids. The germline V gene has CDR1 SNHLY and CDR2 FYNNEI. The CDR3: CASHDGQISSGANVLTF. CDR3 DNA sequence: TGTGCCAGCCACGATGGACAGATAAGCTCTGGGGCCAACGTCCTGACTTTC.